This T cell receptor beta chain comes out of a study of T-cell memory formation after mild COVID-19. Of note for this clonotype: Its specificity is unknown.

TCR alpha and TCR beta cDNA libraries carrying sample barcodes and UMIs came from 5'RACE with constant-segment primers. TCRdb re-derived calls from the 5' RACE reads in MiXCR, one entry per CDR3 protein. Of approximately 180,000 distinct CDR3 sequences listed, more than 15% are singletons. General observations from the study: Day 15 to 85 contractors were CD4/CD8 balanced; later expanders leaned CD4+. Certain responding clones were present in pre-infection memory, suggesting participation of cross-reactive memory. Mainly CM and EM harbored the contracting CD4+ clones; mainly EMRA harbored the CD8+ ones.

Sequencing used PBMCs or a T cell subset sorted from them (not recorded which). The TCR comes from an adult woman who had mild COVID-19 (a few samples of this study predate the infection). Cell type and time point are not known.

The CDR3 loop is CAISLTSGDRDTQYF. The CDR3 bases are TGTGCCATCAGCCTGACTAGCGGGGACAGGGATACGCAGTATTTT. The chain links TRBV10-3 to TRBJ2-3; 11 nucleotides align to TRBD2. V was pared by 6 bases and J by 6 bases, with 8 bases of the junction left unmatched. Germline assignment: CDR1 ENHRY and CDR2 SYGVKD. The CDR3 sequence is 15 residues long.